Below are 2 T cell receptor beta chains sequenced from a single sample in a study of blood T cell repertoires in COVID-19. Here immunoSEQ multiplex PCR was the method, and the copy in TCRdb shows in-frame clones only, minus some. The data show 210,000 or so clones, roughly 90% seen once. Sequenced: PBMCs or T cells enriched from blood (not recorded which). The source is a woman aged 45-65 years in a cohort exposed to, infected with or recovered from COVID-19 (not recorded which).

The J gene is TRBJ2-2, the V gene TRBV2; D is perhaps TRBD1 (5 bases). The length of the CDR3 is 15 residues. V was cut by 6 bases and J by 0 bases, with 11 bases left in between. From germline, CDR1 is SNHLY and CDR2 FYNNEI. The CDR3 DNA follows: TGTGCCAGCAGGTATTCAGGGCCGAACACCGGGGAGCTGTTTTTT. Residues: CASRYSGPNTGELFF.

This chain joins TRBV4-3 and TRBJ2-1; D ambiguous. CDR1 LGHNA and CDR2 YSLEER come from the germline V gene. This CDR3 has 16 residues. V lost 3 bases to trimming and J lost 4 bases, with 16 bases between them. The CDR3, as DNA: TGCGCCAGCAGCCATACTCCGCGCGTCGGTTACAATGAGCAGTTCTTC. Amino acid sequence: CASSHTPRVGYNEQFF.